This T cell receptor beta chain was sequenced in a study of T cells of healthy individuals. This clonotype was observed many times. The J segment lost 4 bases and the V segment lost 3 bases, leaving 5 bases of the junction unmatched. CDR3 length equals 13 residues. Germline CDR1 and CDR2: DFQATT and SNEGSKA (reference sequence). TCRdb fed the 5' RACE reads into MiXCR, producing one record per CDR3 protein. This sample has 63,000 or so distinct CDR3 sequences, with about 16% found just once. This chain links TRBV20-1 with TRBJ2-7, with 8 bases lining up with TRBD2. The source is a human donor in good health. CDR3 sequence (DNA): TGCAGTGCTAGTCTGGCGGGAGGATACGAGCAGTACTTC. This translates into CSASLAGGYEQYF.